The rows below give T cell receptor beta chains drawn from one sample of a study of blood T cell repertoires in COVID-19. Generated by immunoSEQ multiplex PCR, the TCRdb table keeps only in-frame clones and is missing some. Of 84,000 or so clones detected, roughly 90% appear once; the ten largest clones hold 5.5% to 7.5%. Sequencing was performed on peripheral blood. Receptors were obtained from a man aged 70 or older with acute or convalescent COVID-19. CDR3s include the opening cysteine and the closing phenylalanine or tryptophan. Fields, in order: CDR3 protein, CDR3 DNA, V gene, clone size, J gene, D gene. D genes are given only for firm matches. The size field is filled for only some rows; it gives once, few, many or a size class.

cdr3_aa: CASSYWVDRGNGYTF; cdr3_nt: TGTGCCAGCAGTTACTGGGTCGACAGGGGGAATGGCTACACCTTC; v_call: TRBV6-6; clone_size: -; j_call: TRBJ1-2; d_call: TRBD1
cdr3_aa: CASSLRLGSDTQYF; cdr3_nt: TGTGCCAGCAGCTTGAGACTAGGTTCCGATACGCAGTATTTT; v_call: TRBV11-2; clone_size: -; j_call: TRBJ2-3; d_call: -
cdr3_aa: CAISGRGGTEAFF; cdr3_nt: TGTGCCATCAGTGGTAGAGGGGGTACTGAAGCTTTCTTT; v_call: TRBV10-3; clone_size: -; j_call: TRBJ1-1; d_call: -
cdr3_aa: CAISPNYEQYF; cdr3_nt: TGTGCCATCAGTCCTAACTACGAGCAGTACTTC; v_call: TRBV10-3; clone_size: once; j_call: TRBJ2-7; d_call: -
cdr3_aa: CASSPVGVAGAYEQYF; cdr3_nt: TGTGCCAGCAGCCCTGTGGGGGTAGCGGGGGCCTACGAGCAGTACTTC; v_call: TRBV7-4; clone_size: -; j_call: TRBJ2-7; d_call: TRBD2
cdr3_aa: CASSLVRLGGTDTQYF; cdr3_nt: TGTGCCAGCAGTTTAGTTCGTCTCGGAGGAACAGATACGCAGTATTTT; v_call: TRBV27; clone_size: -; j_call: TRBJ2-3; d_call: -
cdr3_aa: CASSLAGNNEQFF; cdr3_nt: TGTGCCAGCAGCTTAGCGGGAAACAATGAGCAGTTCTTC; v_call: TRBV5-4; clone_size: -; j_call: TRBJ2-1; d_call: TRBD2
cdr3_aa: CASRKTGTGLVGYTF; cdr3_nt: TGTGCCAGTAGAAAGACTGGAACGGGACTGGTTGGCTACACCTTC; v_call: TRBV19; clone_size: -; j_call: TRBJ1-2; d_call: -
cdr3_aa: CAWSVRRGLLGAYNSPLHF; cdr3_nt: TGTGCCTGGAGTGTACGCAGGGGGCTTCTTGGGGCCTATAATTCACCCCTCCACTTT; v_call: TRBV30; clone_size: -; j_call: TRBJ1-6; d_call: TRBD1
cdr3_aa: CASSFSGRNTQYF; cdr3_nt: TGTGCCAGCAGTTTCAGCGGGAGGAATACGCAGTATTTT; v_call: TRBV27; clone_size: -; j_call: TRBJ2-3; d_call: TRBD2
cdr3_aa: CASSPGLVADTQYF; cdr3_nt: TGTGCCAGCAGCCCGGGACTAGTAGCAGATACGCAGTATTTT; v_call: TRBV6-6; clone_size: few; j_call: TRBJ2-3; d_call: TRBD2
cdr3_aa: CASSARTGGISLEAFF; cdr3_nt: TGTGCCAGCAGCGCACGGACAGGGGGCATTTCTTTAGAAGCTTTCTTT; v_call: TRBV11-2; clone_size: -; j_call: TRBJ1-1; d_call: TRBD1
cdr3_aa: CASSGRDRGNNEQFF; cdr3_nt: TGTGCCAGCAGCGGCCGGGACAGGGGTAACAATGAGCAGTTCTTC; v_call: TRBV7-2; clone_size: -; j_call: TRBJ2-1; d_call: TRBD1